This T cell receptor beta chain was sequenced in a study of blood T cell repertoires in COVID-19. Turning to the study itself: The study drew acute and convalescent COVID-19 samples from the United States, Italy and Spain. PBMCs, B-cell-depleted T cells, or T cells provided the cDNA or gDNA that made up the material.

Trimming left V 4 bases short and J 2 bases short, with 8 bases between. This CDR3 region has 13 residues. CDR1 SEHNR and CDR2 FQNEAQ come from the germline V gene (reference sequence). Original data processing: Amplification of reference gene primers provided the estimated nucleated cell counts. Produced via immunoSEQ multiplex PCR; TCRdb's table is partial and in-frame only. The D gene and trimming were derived from the DNA, and the V and J assignments and clone size from that table. The sample records 250,000 or so clones, more than 75% being singletons. In its sample, this clone was seen once. The clonotype was recovered from a middle-aged man with active or convalescent COVID-19. Sequencing used peripheral blood. The chain employs TRBV7-9 and TRBJ1-1; D is uncertain. This chain's CDR3 is CASSSGVNTEAFF. CDR3 nucleotides: TGTGCCAGCAGCTCTGGAGTTAACACTGAAGCTTTCTTT.